This T cell receptor beta chain was sequenced during a study of blood T cell repertoires in COVID-19. Study background: The samples span acute and convalescent COVID-19 from the United States, Italy and Spain. From T cells, B-cell-depleted T cells, or PBMCs came the material, which was cDNA or gDNA.

The germline gives CDR1 SGHVS, CDR2 FNYEAQ. The V end lost 4 bases, the J end lost 3 bases, and 12 bases lay between the germline ends. The CDR3 has 15 residues. In the source study's methods: Amplification of reference gene primers provided the estimated nucleated cell counts. Method: immunoSEQ multiplex PCR; TCRdb's copy keeps in-frame clones and lacks some. That table is the source of V, J and clone size, and D and trimming were worked out from the DNA. The sample has about 200,000 clones; 80% to 90% are singletons. Sequencing was carried out using peripheral blood. The TCR comes from a woman in her sixties or seventies with acute or convalescent COVID-19. The genes are TRBV7-6 and TRBJ1-4, with a possible D match to TRBD1 (5 bases). This CDR3 reads CASSSGGSANEKLFF. The CDR3 DNA sequence: TGTGCCAGCAGCTCCGGGGGGAGCGCTAATGAAAAACTGTTTTTT.